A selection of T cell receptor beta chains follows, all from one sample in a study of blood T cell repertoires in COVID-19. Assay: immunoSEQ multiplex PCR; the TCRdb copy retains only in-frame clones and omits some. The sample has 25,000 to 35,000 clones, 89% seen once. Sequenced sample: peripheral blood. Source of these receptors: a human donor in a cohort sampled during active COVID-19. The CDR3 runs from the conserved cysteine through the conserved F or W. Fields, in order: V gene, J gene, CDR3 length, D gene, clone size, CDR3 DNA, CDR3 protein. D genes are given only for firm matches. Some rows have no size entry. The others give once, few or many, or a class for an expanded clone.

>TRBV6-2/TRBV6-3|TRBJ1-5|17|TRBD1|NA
TGTGCCAGCAGTGGCCCCAGCCGATGGGACAGGGTTCTGCCCCAGCATTTT
CASSGPSRWDRVLPQHF
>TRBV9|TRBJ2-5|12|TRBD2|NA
TGTGCCAGCAGCAGGACTAGCGGGACCCAGTACTTC
CASSRTSGTQYF
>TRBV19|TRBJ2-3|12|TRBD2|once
TGTGCCAGCCAGCGGGGGTCAAATACGCAGTATTTT
CASQRGSNTQYF
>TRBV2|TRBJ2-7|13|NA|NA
TGTGCCAGCGGGCAGGGTGCCAGCTACGAGCAGTACTTC
CASGQGASYEQYF
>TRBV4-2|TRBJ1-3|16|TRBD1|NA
TGTGCCAGCAGCCAAGAGGGGACAGCCTCTGGAAACACCATATATTTT
CASSQEGTASGNTIYF
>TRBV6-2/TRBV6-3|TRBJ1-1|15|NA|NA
TGTGCCAGCAGTTACTCGAACAACCTGAACACTGAAGCTTTCTTT
CASSYSNNLNTEAFF
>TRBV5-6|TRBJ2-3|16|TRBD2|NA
TGTGCCAGCAGCGAGGGACTAGCGGGGGGCACAGATACGCAGTATTTT
CASSEGLAGGTDTQYF
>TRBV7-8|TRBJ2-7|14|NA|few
TGTGCCAGCAGCCCTCAACCCACAGCCTACGAGCAGTACTTC
CASSPQPTAYEQYF
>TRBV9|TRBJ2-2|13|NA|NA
TGTGCCAGCAGCATAACAGGGCACGGGGAGCTGTTTTTT
CASSITGHGELFF
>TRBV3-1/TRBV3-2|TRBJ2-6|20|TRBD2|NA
TGTGCCAGCAGCCCCGGGACTAGCGGGTCTGCGAACTCTGGGGCCAACGTCCTGACTTTC
CASSPGTSGSANSGANVLTF
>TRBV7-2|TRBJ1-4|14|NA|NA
TGTGCCAGCAGCTTCACGGGGTCTGGTGAAAAACTGTTTTTT
CASSFTGSGEKLFF
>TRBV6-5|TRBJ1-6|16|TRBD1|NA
TGTGCCAGCAGTTACTCTGTGACAGGGTATAATTCACCCCTCCACTTT
CASSYSVTGYNSPLHF
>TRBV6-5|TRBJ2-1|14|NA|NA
TGTGCCAGCAGTTACTATGGAGGGTACAATGAGCAGTTCTTC
CASSYYGGYNEQFF
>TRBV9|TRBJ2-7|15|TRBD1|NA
TGTGCCAGCAGCCAAGACGGGACAGACCTTGGTGTCAAGTACTTC
CASSQDGTDLGVKYF
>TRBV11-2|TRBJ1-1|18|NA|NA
TGTGCCAGCAGCTTAGATTCCCCGGGACGGGGGATGAACACTGAAGCTTTCTTT
CASSLDSPGRGMNTEAFF
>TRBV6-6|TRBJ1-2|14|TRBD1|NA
TGTGCCAGCAGTTATATACAGGGGGAAGGTGGCTACACCTTC
CASSYIQGEGGYTF
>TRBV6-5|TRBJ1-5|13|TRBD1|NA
TGTGCCAGCAGCCGAGACAGGGATCAGCCCCAGCATTTT
CASSRDRDQPQHF
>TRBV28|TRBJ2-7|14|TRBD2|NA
TGTGCCAGCAGTTTGTCGACTAGCCAGCACGAGCAGTACTTC
CASSLSTSQHEQYF
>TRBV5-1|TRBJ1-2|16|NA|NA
TGCGCCAGCAGCTTGACCCCAGGGGAGGGGGACTATGGCTACACCTTC
CASSLTPGEGDYGYTF
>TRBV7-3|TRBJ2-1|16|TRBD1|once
TGTGCCAGCAGCTTAAGTGGGACAGGGATCTACAATGAGCAGTTCTTC
CASSLSGTGIYNEQFF
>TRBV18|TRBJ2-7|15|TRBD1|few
TGTGCCAGCTCACCACCGTCGACAGGGACGGGCGAGCAGTACTTC
CASSPPSTGTGEQYF
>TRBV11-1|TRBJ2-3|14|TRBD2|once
TGTGCCAGCAGCTTAGGGGGACTAGAGGTTACGCAGTATTTT
CASSLGGLEVTQYF
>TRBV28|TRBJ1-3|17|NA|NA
TGTGCCAGCCAAAATGGGGGGTCTACGAGCTCTGGAAACACCATATATTTT
CASQNGGSTSSGNTIYF
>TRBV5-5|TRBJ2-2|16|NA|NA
TGTGCCAGCAGCTTGGTGCAGGTCAGCACTACCGGGGAGCTGTTTTTT
CASSLVQVSTTGELFF
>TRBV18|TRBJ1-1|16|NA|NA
TGTGCCAGCTCAATCTCAGAATTAGGGGGGAACACTGAAGCTTTCTTT
CASSISELGGNTEAFF
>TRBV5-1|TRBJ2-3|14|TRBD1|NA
TGCGCCAGCAGCTGGACAGGGTTCGGAGATACGCAGTATTTT
CASSWTGFGDTQYF
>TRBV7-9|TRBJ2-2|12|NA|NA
TGTGCCAGCAGCCAGGGGACCGGGGAGCTGTTTTTT
CASSQGTGELFF
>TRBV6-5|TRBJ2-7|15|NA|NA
TGTGCCAGCAGTTACTCGACAGCCCGGAGGGACGAGCAGTACTTC
CASSYSTARRDEQYF